What follows are 7 T cell receptor beta chains derived from one specimen sequenced in a study of metastatic and nonmetastatic thyroid tumors. No patient had received any treatment before thyroid surgery. TCRdb re-analyzed the PCR reads through MiXCR. The table shows some 31,000 clones, with around 7.4% occurring only once. The specimen was blood. The receptors originated from a female donor with papillary thyroid cancer or a benign thyroid nodule (not recorded which). Some clones in this sample may be carry-over from other donors' samples.

This clone occurred many times. The CDR3, as DNA: TGTGCCAGCAGCGCGCAACTAGCGGGGGGCCCTACAGATACGCAGTATTTT. Translating it yields CASSAQLAGGPTDTQYF. The V gene is TRBV7-3, the J gene TRBJ2-3; 12 bases map to TRBD2. V dropped 5 bases and J dropped 3; count of bases not matched to a gene: 9. Germline values: CDR1 SGHTA, CDR2 FQGTGA. The CDR3 spans 17 residues.

The table lists this clone with many counts. The chain carries TRBV27 and TRBJ1-1; D gene uncertain. CDR3 length: 15 amino acids. V lost 5 bases, J lost 1 base, and 14 bases lay in between. Germline V gene lookup returns CDR1 MNHEY and CDR2 SMNVEV (reference sequence). DNA of the CDR3: TGTGCCAGCAGTCCTCCAGGACGGCCGAACACTGAAGCTTTCTTT. It yields the protein CASSPPGRPNTEAFF.

This clone showed up many times. Just one base apart from a much larger clone, this may be a read error. The chain couples TRBV5-1 to TRBJ2-7; 11 bases match TRBD2. The CDR3 is 15 amino acids. The germline gives CDR1 SGHRS, CDR2 YFSETQ. After removal of 4 bases from V and 6 bases from J, the junction contained 9 bases not matched to a gene. DNA of the CDR3: TGCGCCAGCAGCGCCCAGACTAGCGGGATATGCGAGCAGTACTTC. Its protein product is CASSAQTSGICEQYF.

This clone was observed at least ten times. V gene TRBV12-3 or TRBV12-4 combines with J gene TRBJ1-2; D unresolved. V lost 5 bases to trimming and J lost 8 bases, with 18 bases between them. This CDR3 is built from 14 residues. This CDR3 is CASSQVVSGHGYTF. CDR3 in DNA: TGTGCCAGCAGTCAGGTGGTGAGTGGGCACGGCTACACCTTC.

This clone was counted ten times or more. The rearrangement links TRBV2 to TRBJ2-5, with a possible D match to TRBD2 (6 bases). V lost 6 bases and J lost 3, with 11 bases in between. This CDR3 region has 13 residues. CDR1 SNHLY and CDR2 FYNNEI come from the germline V gene. The CDR3 region has the DNA TGTGCCAGCAGCACGACTAGTAAAGAGACCCAGTACTTC. Its translation is CASSTTSKETQYF.

This clone was recorded at least ten times. An end of the junction differs from the germline gene, which may be a read error. The genes are TRBV7-8 and TRBJ1-1; D is possibly TRBD1 (6 bases). CDR1 SGHVS and CDR2 FQNEAQ come from the germline V gene. This CDR3 contains 14 residues. CDR3: CASSLADSNTEAFF. The CDR3 DNA follows: TGTGCCAGCAGCCTAGCGGACAGCAACACTGAAGCTTTCTTT.

There are many counts of this clone. The rearrangement uses TRBV6-6 and TRBJ2-7; D is unclear. Deletions cut 0 bases from V and 0 bases from J, with 9 bases between. This CDR3 has 15 residues. Per germline, CDR1 MNHNY and CDR2 SVGAGI (reference sequence). The CDR3 nucleotides read TGTGCCAGCAGTTACTCGGCAGGAGTCTCCTACGAGCAGTACTTC. It is translated as CASSYSAGVSYEQYF.